This entry concerns a single TCR beta chain. This record belongs to a study of CD8 T cells in Susac syndrome. RNA in amounts of about 0.5 to 1 ug was reverse transcribed with random hexamers. A multiplex approach, immunoSEQ multiplex PCR, amplified TCR beta CDR3 across 54 Vbeta and 13 Jbeta. TCRdb called the immunoSEQ multiplex PCR reads again in MiXCR, with one record for every CDR3 protein. Of 150,000 to 200,000 distinct CDR3 sequences listed, around 95% are singletons. The CDR3 contains 14 residues. From germline, CDR1 is SGDLS and CDR2 YYNGEE. J was trimmed by 3 bases and V by 3 bases; bases with no gene match: 5.

V usage is TRBV9 and J usage is TRBJ1-1; 7 positions match TRBD1. This TCR was recovered from a human donor with multiple sclerosis. Sequencing input: CD4+ T cells from PBMCs. Here the CDR3 DNA reads TGTGCCAGCAGCGCACAGGGGACCCACACTGAAGCTTTCTTT. Translated, it gives CASSAQGTHTEAFF.